The 21 T cell receptor beta chains given below trace back to one sample, sequenced in a study of T cell repertoires in cytomegalovirus infection. Antigens of these TCRs are unknown. TCRdb reprocessed the reads with MiXCR, giving one entry per CDR3 protein. The sample consists of 35,000 to 55,000 distinct CDR3 sequences, about 19% of them appearing once. Sample: CD8+ T cells from cultured PBMCs, taken from culture after CMV antigen stimulation. Receptors originate from a human donor in good health (CMV status not recorded). Some clones in this sample may be carry-over from other donors' samples.

This clonotype has only a few counts. The rearrangement uses TRBV12-5 and TRBJ2-7; the D is unclear. The V end was cut by 5 bases, the J end by 0 bases, with 8 bases between. Looked up from germline, CDR1 is LGHNT and CDR2 is FRNRAP. The CDR3 totals 13 residues. Here the CDR3 reads CASGVALSYEQYF. DNA of the CDR3: TGTGCTAGTGGTGTGGCACTCTCCTACGAGCAGTACTTC.

The chain combines TRBV10-1 with TRBJ2-3; 12 bases map to TRBD2. The V segment lost 1 base and the J segment 5 bases; nucleotides outside the gene matches: 7. CDR3 length equals 17 residues. Germline-derived CDR1 and CDR2 are WNHNN and SYGVQD (reference sequence). The CDR3 bases are TGCGCCAGCAGTGAGTTTTCTAGCGGGAGGGCCGGAGATACGCAGTATTTT. Translating it yields CASSEFSSGRAGDTQYF.

This clonotype appeared many times. The rearrangement joins TRBV4-2 to TRBJ2-5, with TRBD2 matching over 15 bases. V gave up 4 bases and J gave up 4 bases; unmatched junction bases: 7. Germline V gene sequence: CDR1 LGHNA, CDR2 YNFKEQ. The CDR3 loop spans 17 amino acids. The CDR3 is CASSPRTSGGAGETQYF. The CDR3 nucleotides are TGTGCCAGCAGCCCTCGGACTAGCGGGGGGGCCGGAGAGACCCAGTACTTC.

The chain combines TRBV2 with TRBJ2-3; D not resolved. Germline V gives CDR1 SNHLY, CDR2 FYNNEI. CDR3 length: 14 amino acids. V lost 1 base to trimming and J lost 2 bases, with 7 bases between them. This CDR3 is CASSEDSPTDTQYF. CDR3 nucleotides: TGTGCCAGCAGTGAAGACTCCCCCACAGATACGCAGTATTTT.

This clonotype was counted ten times or more. The CDR3 sequence: CASSLRRAGGPTDTQYF. CDR3 sequence (DNA): TGTGCCAGCAGCCTGCGGCGGGCAGGAGGGCCCACAGATACGCAGTATTTT. The genes are TRBV7-6 and TRBJ2-3, with a tentative D call TRBD2 (6 bases). The CDR3 loop spans 17 amino acids. Germline CDR1 reads SGHVS; CDR2 reads FNYEAQ. Trimming left V 5 bases short and J 2 bases short, with 20 bases between.

This chain links TRBV6-1 with TRBJ1-5; 8 bases agree with TRBD1. Germline-derived CDR1 and CDR2 are MNHNS and SASEGT. V trimming: 6 bases; J trimming: 0 bases; junction bases outside the gene matches: 4. This CDR3 comprises 15 residues. The CDR3 DNA follows: TGTGCCAGCAGGGCGACAGGGGATAGCAATCAGCCCCAGCATTTT. Translated, it gives CASRATGDSNQPQHF.

This clonotype was counted at least ten times. This chain links TRBV7-8 with TRBJ1-4, with D unclear. V was trimmed by 1 base and J by 0 bases, leaving 12 bases between them. CDR1 and CDR2 from the germline V gene are SGHVS and FQNEAQ. This CDR3 comprises 17 residues. The CDR3 DNA reads TGTGCCAGCAGCTTAGAGCTCAAGGAGACAACTAATGAAAAACTGTTTTTT. It is translated as CASSLELKETTNEKLFF. Based on the CDR3 plus reference TRBV7-8 and TRBJ1-4, the full variable domain is GAGVSQSPRYKVAKRGQDVALRCDPISGHVSLFWYQQALGQGPEFLTYFQNEAQLDKSGLPSDRFFAERPEGSVSTLKIQRTQQEDSAVYLCASSLELKETTNEKLFFGSGTQLSVL.

This clonotype was counted at least ten times. V gene TRBV28 combines with J gene TRBJ1-4; D gene ambiguous. Per germline, CDR1 MDHEN and CDR2 SYDVKM. The CDR3 is 16 amino acids. The V gene lost 1 base and the J gene lost 3 bases, with 12 bases spanning the gap. The CDR3 DNA follows: TGTGCCAGCAGTTTATTCGGCCCAAGTGCTAATGAAAAACTGTTTTTT. Its translation is CASSLFGPSANEKLFF.

This chain joins TRBV15 and TRBJ2-6; TRBD1 might be the D (5 bases). The germline gives CDR1 LNHNV, CDR2 YYDKDF (reference sequence). The CDR3 spans 17 residues. The V end lost 1 base, the J end lost 0 bases, and 10 bases lay between the germline ends. CDR3 sequence reads: CATSRGQLTSGANVLTF. As DNA, the CDR3 is TGTGCCACCAGCAGAGGACAGTTAACCTCTGGGGCCAACGTCCTGACTTTC.

This clonotype was seen at least ten times. The chain carries TRBV19 and TRBJ2-5; 15 nucleotides match TRBD2. Germline CDR1 reads LNHDA; CDR2 reads SQIVND (reference sequence). V lost 6 bases to trimming and J lost 5 bases; unmatched junction nucleotides: 4. The length of the CDR3 is 15 residues. The CDR3 DNA reads as TGTGCCAGTAGCCGGGGACTAGCGGGAGGTGAGACCCAGTACTTC. It is translated as CASSRGLAGGETQYF.

The rearrangement uses TRBV5-1 and TRBJ1-6; no definite D call. This CDR3 is built from 15 residues. V was cut by 0 bases and J by 1 base, with 5 bases left in between. From germline, CDR1 is SGHRS and CDR2 YFSETQ. The CDR3 loop is CASSLGESYNSPLHF. CDR3 nucleotide sequence: TGCGCCAGCAGCTTGGGGGAGTCCTATAATTCACCCCTCCACTTT.

At least ten counts were recorded for this clonotype. The rearrangement links TRBV4-3 to TRBJ2-1, with 9 bases fitting TRBD2. The V gene end was trimmed by 0 bases and the J gene end by 8 bases; junction bases not matched to a gene: 8. Germline V gives CDR1 LGHNA, CDR2 YSLEER. This CDR3 has 16 residues. In DNA, the CDR3 is TGCGCCAGCAGCCAAGATTTAGCGGGAGTCGGGGATGAGCAGTTCTTC. Translation: CASSQDLAGVGDEQFF.

Turning to this clonotype: A read error is possible here, since a much larger clone lies one base away. The J gene is TRBJ2-3, the V gene TRBV27, with D perhaps given as TRBD1 or TRBD2 (6 bases each). Germline assignment: CDR1 MNHEY and CDR2 SMNVEV (reference sequence). The CDR3 covers 16 residues. The DNA of the CDR3 is TGTGCCTGCAGTTTAATGTTTTCGGGGGCCGGAGATACGCAGTATTTT. Its protein product is CACSLMFSGAGDTQYF.

This chain connects TRBV7-6 to TRBJ2-7, with TRBD2 matching 7 bases. The CDR3 sequence is 13 residues long. Germline lookup yields CDR1 SGHVS and CDR2 FNYEAQ. V trimming: 4 bases; J trimming: 9 bases; junction bases outside the gene matches: 9. The CDR3 here is CASSSLGGEGQYF. The DNA for the CDR3 is TGTGCCAGCAGCTCTTTGGGGGGGGAAGGGCAGTACTTC.

This clonotype was observed many times. The chain recombines TRBV7-6 with TRBJ1-5, with 10 bases aligning to TRBD1. The junction had 1 base not matched to a gene; V was cut back by 1 base and J by 4 bases. Looked up from germline, CDR1 is SGHVS and CDR2 is FNYEAQ. The CDR3 is 15 amino acids. In nucleotides, the CDR3 is TGTGCCAGCAGCTTAGGGACAGGGGGGAATCAGCCCCAGCATTTT. Its translation: CASSLGTGGNQPQHF.

This clonotype was picked up a small number of times. This chain joins TRBV19 and TRBJ1-6, with 11 bases lining up with TRBD1. Germline V lookup: CDR1 LNHDA, CDR2 SQIVND (reference sequence). V lost 7 bases to trimming and J lost 9 bases; unmatched junction nucleotides: 8. The CDR3 is made up of 15 amino acids. The DNA for the CDR3 is TGTGCCAGTACCCTCTCAGGACAGGGGGCTTCACCCCTCCACTTT. It specifies CASTLSGQGASPLHF.

This clonotype was observed at least ten times. The rearrangement uses TRBV12-5 and TRBJ2-1, with TRBD1 identical over 11 bases. The CDR3 length is 15 residues. The germline CDR1 and CDR2 sequences are LGHNT and FRNRAP. The junction had 3 bases not matched to a gene; V was cut back by 3 bases and J by 5 bases. The CDR3 region is CASGFPGQGDNEQFF. CDR3 DNA sequence: TGTGCTAGTGGTTTCCCGGGACAGGGGGACAATGAGCAGTTCTTC.

This clonotype occurred a few times. In nucleotides, the CDR3 is TGTGCCAGCAGTTGGGGGGACCCCACCGGGGAGCTGTTTTTT. Translation gives CASSWGDPTGELFF. This sequence joins TRBV12-3 or TRBV12-4 and TRBJ2-2, with TRBD2 as a possible D gene (6 bases). V lost 4 bases and J 4 bases, leaving 10 bases between the germline ends. The CDR3 extends over 14 amino acids.

This chain connects TRBV9 to TRBJ2-1; the match to TRBD2 covers 9 bases. With 0 bases clipped from V and 7 bases from J, the junction kept 5 bases outside the gene matches. The CDR3 spans 15 residues. CDR1 is SGDLS, CDR2 YYNGEE, per germline. The CDR3 loop reads CASSVVGLAMNEQFF. The CDR3 nucleotides are TGTGCCAGCAGCGTAGTGGGACTAGCCATGAATGAGCAGTTCTTC. Supplemented by reference TRBV9 and TRBJ2-1, the full variable domain reads DSGVTQTPKHLITATGQRVTLRCSPRSGDLSVYWYQQSLDQGLQFLIQYYNGEERAKGNILERFSAQQFPDLHSELNLSSLELGDSALYFCASSVVGLAMNEQFFGPGTRLTVL.

This clonotype was seen many times. The V gene is TRBV7-8, the J gene TRBJ2-5, with a tentative D call TRBD2 (6 bases). Germline lookup yields CDR1 SGHVS and CDR2 FQNEAQ. The V gene lost 5 bases and the J gene lost 5 bases, with 15 bases spanning the gap. The CDR3 length is 14 residues. The CDR3 loop reads CASSSARGAETQYF. The CDR3 DNA follows: TGTGCCAGCAGCAGCGCTCGCGGGGCGGAGACCCAGTACTTC.

This clonotype occurred a few times. The chain has TRBV10-3 and TRBJ1-2; 9 bases are shared with TRBD1. V lost 8 bases, J lost 7 bases, and 11 bases stayed unmatched. Germline loops: CDR1 ENHRY, CDR2 SYGVKD. This CDR3 is 14 amino acids long. The CDR3 is CAIGGTGRITGYTF. The CDR3 DNA reads as TGTGCCATCGGTGGGACAGGGAGAATTACTGGCTACACCTTC.